This T cell receptor beta chain was captured in a study of cytomegalovirus exposure and HLA in healthy donors. The CDR3 consists of 14 residues. In germline, CDR1 is MNHNS, CDR2 SASEGT. After removal of 8 bases from V and 4 bases from J, the junction contained 10 bases not matched to a gene. This table comes from immunoSEQ multiplex PCR, and its TCRdb copy is limited to in-frame clones, with some not included. The sample has 160,000 or so clones; approximately 86% are singletons. This TCR was recovered from a man younger than 45 in good health and CMV-seropositive. The source material was PBMCs. The chain is built from TRBV6-1 and TRBJ1-2, with TRBD1 matching over 7 bases. CDR3 DNA: TGTGCCAGCCTCTACGGACAGGCTCTCTATGGCTACACCTTC. Amino acids: CASLYGQALYGYTF.